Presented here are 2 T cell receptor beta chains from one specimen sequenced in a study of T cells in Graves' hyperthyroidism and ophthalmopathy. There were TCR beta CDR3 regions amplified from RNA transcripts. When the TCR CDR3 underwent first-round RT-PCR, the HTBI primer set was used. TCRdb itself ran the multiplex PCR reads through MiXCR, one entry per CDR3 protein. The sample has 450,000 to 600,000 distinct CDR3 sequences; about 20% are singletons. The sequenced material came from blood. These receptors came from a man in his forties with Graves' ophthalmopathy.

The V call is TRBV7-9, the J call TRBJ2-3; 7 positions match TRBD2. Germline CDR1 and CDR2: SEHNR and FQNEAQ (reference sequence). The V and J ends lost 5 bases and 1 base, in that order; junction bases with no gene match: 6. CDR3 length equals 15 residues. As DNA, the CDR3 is TGTGCCAGCAGCACCGGACTAGTCCGCACAGATACGCAGTATTTT. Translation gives CASSTGLVRTDTQYF.

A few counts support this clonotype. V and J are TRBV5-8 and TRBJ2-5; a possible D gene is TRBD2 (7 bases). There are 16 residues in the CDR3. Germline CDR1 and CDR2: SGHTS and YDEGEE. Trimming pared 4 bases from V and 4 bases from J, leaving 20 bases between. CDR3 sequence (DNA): TGTGCCAGCAGCGTGGGAGGGGGGTCCTCCCCAGAGACCCAGTACTTC. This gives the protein CASSVGGGSSPETQYF.